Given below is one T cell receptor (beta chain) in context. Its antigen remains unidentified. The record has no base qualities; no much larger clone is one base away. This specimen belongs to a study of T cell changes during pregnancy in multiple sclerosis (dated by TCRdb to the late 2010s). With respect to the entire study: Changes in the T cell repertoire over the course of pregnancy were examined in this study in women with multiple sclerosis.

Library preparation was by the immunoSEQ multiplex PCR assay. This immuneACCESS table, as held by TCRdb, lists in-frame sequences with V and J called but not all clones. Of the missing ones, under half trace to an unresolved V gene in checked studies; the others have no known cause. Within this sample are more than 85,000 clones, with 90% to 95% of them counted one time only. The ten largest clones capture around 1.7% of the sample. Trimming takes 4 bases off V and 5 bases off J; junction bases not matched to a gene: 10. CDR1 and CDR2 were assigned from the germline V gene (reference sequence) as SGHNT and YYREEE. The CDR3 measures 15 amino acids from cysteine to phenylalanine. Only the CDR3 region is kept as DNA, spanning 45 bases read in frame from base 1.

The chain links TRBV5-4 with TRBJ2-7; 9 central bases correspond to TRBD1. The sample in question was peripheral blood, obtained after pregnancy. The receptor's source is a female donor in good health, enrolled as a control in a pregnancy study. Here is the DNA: TGTGCCAGCAGCCTGACCGGGACAGGGAACAACGAGCAGTACTTC. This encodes CASSLTGTGNNEQYF.